Following are 6 T cell receptor beta chains from one sample sequenced in a study of CD8 T cells in Susac syndrome (dated by TCRdb to between 2019 and 2020). The library came from the immunoSEQ multiplex PCR assay. RNA was extracted using the RNeasy kit, and about 0.45 to 1 ug of the RNA was reverse transcribed with random hexamers. In-frame beta chains were kept once TCRdb had trimmed the public reads at Q25 with fastp and called clones with MiXCR. Each CDR3 protein gets just one entry, which takes the most common genes and DNA from the rows behind it. This sample holds about 200,000 distinct CDR3 sequences; about 94% were observed only once. Jointly, the top ten make up 0.1% to 0.15% of the sample. Sequenced input: CD8+ T cells from PBMCs. The receptor source for this set is a human donor with multiple sclerosis.

The J gene is TRBJ2-5, the V gene TRBV7-9; 7 nucleotides match TRBD2. This CDR3 region has 17 residues. V shed 1 base and J 3 bases; nucleotides not matched to a gene: 11. The germline V gene encodes CDR1 SEHNR and CDR2 FQNEAQ (reference sequence). The CDR3 loop reads CASSLEWGGLGEETQYF. The CDR3 DNA is TGTGCCAGCAGCTTAGAATGGGGGGGGTTAGGCGAAGAGACCCAGTACTTC.

The chain carries TRBV6-5 and TRBJ2-2; D call uncertain. Deletions cut 0 bases from V and 8 bases from J, with 10 bases between. Germline V gives CDR1 MNHEY, CDR2 SVGAGI. CDR3 length: 14 amino acids. The CDR3 nucleotides are TGTGCCAGCAGTTACTCGACCGTGGGGGGGGAGCTGTTTTTT. This gives the protein CASSYSTVGGELFF.

The rearrangement joins TRBV14 to TRBJ1-2, with D maybe TRBD1 (5 bases). CDR3 length: 13 amino acids. V lost 5 bases and J lost 6, with 13 bases in between. Germline CDR1 is SGHDN and CDR2 is FVKESK. Here the CDR3 DNA reads TGTGCCAGCAGCGAACAGGAGGCGAATGGCTACACCTTC. This encodes CASSEQEANGYTF.

The chain combines TRBV2 with TRBJ2-7; D might be TRBD1 (6 bases). V lost 1 base, J lost 2 bases, and 15 bases lay in between. The CDR3 loop spans 16 amino acids. The germline gives CDR1 SNHLY, CDR2 FYNNEI. CDR3 in amino acids: CASSEGLTGPAYEQYF. CDR3 nucleotide sequence: TGTGCCAGCAGTGAAGGTTTGACAGGTCCTGCCTACGAGCAGTACTTC. The whole variable domain, filled in from reference TRBV2 and TRBJ2-7, reads EPEVTQTPSHQVTQMGQEVILRCVPISNHLYFYWYRQILGQKVEFLVSFYNNEISEKSEIFDDQFSVERPDGSNFTLKIRSTKLEDSAMYFCASSEGLTGPAYEQYFGPGTRLTVT.

The gene calls are TRBV4-1 and TRBJ2-1; unclear D gene. Germline-derived CDR1 and CDR2 are MGHRA and YSYEKL. The V end was cut by 2 bases, the J end by 6 bases, with 5 bases between. The CDR3 extends over 12 amino acids. The CDR3 nucleotides are TGCGCCAGCAGCCAAAAAGGCAATGAGCAGTTCTTC. Translating it yields CASSQKGNEQFF.

This chain uses TRBV13 with TRBJ2-2; the D is unclear. The CDR3 extends over 13 amino acids. V was clipped by 5 bases and J by 8 bases, with 12 bases between them. Per the germline V gene, CDR1 is PRHDT and CDR2 is FYEKMQ (reference sequence). The CDR3 spells CASSPLGRGELFF. The CDR3, as DNA: TGTGCCAGCAGCCCCTTGGGTAGGGGGGAGCTGTTTTTT. The full variable domain, with the rest looked up from reference TRBV13 and TRBJ2-2, is AAGVIQSPRHLIKEKRETATLKCYPIPRHDTVYWYQQGPGQDPQFLISFYEKMQSDKGSIPDRFSAQQFSDYHSELNMSSLELGDSALYFCASSPLGRGELFFGEGSRLTVL.